The 28 T cell receptor beta chains in this list originate from one sample, sequenced in a study of cytomegalovirus exposure and HLA in healthy donors. With 60 Vbeta and 13 Jbeta primers, the PCR was carried out. Sequencing was performed with immunoSEQ multiplex PCR; in TCRdb, only in-frame clones are kept and a portion is missing. The table lists some 180,000 clones, roughly 85% of them singletons, with approximately 4.4% in the top ten. Sequenced: PBMCs. Receptors were obtained from a woman in her thirties in good health and CMV-seropositive.

This chain joins TRBV4-1 and TRBJ2-1; maybe TRBD2 (5 bases). CDR1 MGHRA and CDR2 YSYEKL come from the germline V gene. The CDR3 totals 17 residues. The V end lost 0 bases, the J end lost 2 bases, and 14 bases lay between the germline ends. CDR3 residues: CASSQEQSAEAYNEQFF. CDR3 bases: TGCGCCAGCAGCCAAGAGCAGTCAGCGGAGGCCTACAATGAGCAGTTCTTC.

V gene TRBV5-8 combines with J gene TRBJ1-3; TRBD1 matches 8 bases. The ends lost 4 bases at V and 3 bases at J; junction bases unmatched: 9. CDR3 length equals 16 residues. From germline, CDR1 is SGHTS and CDR2 YDEGEE. CDR3 nucleotides: TGTGCCAGCAGCAAAAAGGACAGGGCTTTTGGAAACACCATATATTTT. This translates into CASSKKDRAFGNTIYF.

The CDR3 sequence is CASSLLRESYEQYF. The CDR3 bases are TGTGCCAGCAGTTTACTCCGAGAATCCTACGAGCAGTACTTC. V gene TRBV27 combines with J gene TRBJ2-7; D uncertain. Per germline, CDR1 MNHEY and CDR2 SMNVEV (reference sequence). CDR3 length: 14 amino acids. V lost 2 bases to trimming and J lost 1 base, with 9 bases between them.

The rearrangement joins TRBV6-6 to TRBJ2-7; D not certain. CDR1 is MNHNY and CDR2 is SVGAGI in the germline V gene (reference sequence). V was trimmed by 6 bases and J by 0 bases, leaving 15 bases between them. The CDR3 consists of 15 residues. CDR3 in amino acids: CASSPRGPSSYEQYF. The CDR3 DNA sequence: TGTGCCAGCAGCCCGCGTGGGCCGAGCTCCTACGAGCAGTACTTC.

The chain couples TRBV19 to TRBJ1-4; 9 nucleotides match TRBD1. V gave up 5 bases and J gave up 8 bases; unmatched junction bases: 9. The CDR3 is 15 residues long. Germline values: CDR1 LNHDA, CDR2 SQIVND (reference sequence). The CDR3 coding sequence is TGTGCCAGTAGTGGGCCCGGGACAGGGCAGGAAAAACTGTTTTTT. It codes for CASSGPGTGQEKLFF.

The chain employs TRBV29-1 and TRBJ2-5, with 9 bases aligning to TRBD1. V lost 4 bases, J lost 5 bases, and 8 bases stayed unmatched. The CDR3 contains 14 residues. Germline CDR1 is SQVTM and CDR2 is ANQGSEA. CDR3 bases: TGCAGCGTTGGTTCCGGGACAGGGAGTGAGACCCAGTACTTC. Translated, it gives CSVGSGTGSETQYF. Full variable domain (missing parts from reference TRBV29-1 and TRBJ2-5): SAVISQKPSRDICQRGTSLTIQCQVDSQVTMMFWYRQQPGQSLTLIATANQGSEATYESGFVIDKFPISRPNLTFSTLTVSNMSPEDSSIYLCSVGSGTGSETQYFGPGTRLLVL.

This sequence joins TRBV5-3 and TRBJ1-5; TRBD1 is a possible D gene (5 bases). TRBV5-3 is an open reading frame, and its role is uncertain. The CDR3 length is 21 residues. Trimming stripped 0 bases from V and 0 bases from J, with 25 bases between. The CDR3 protein is CARSLGLPGLRNLYSNQPQHF. The CDR3 DNA reads TGTGCCAGAAGCTTGGGACTTCCGGGACTTCGTAACCTGTATAGCAATCAGCCCCAGCATTTT.

V and J are TRBV6-6 and TRBJ2-5, with 8 nucleotides matching TRBD1. There are 14 residues in the CDR3. Germline-derived CDR1 and CDR2 are MNHNY and SVGAGI (reference sequence). V was pared by 6 bases and J by 0 bases, with 3 bases of the junction left unmatched. The CDR3 here is CASSPDRDQETQYF. The CDR3 nucleotides read TGTGCCAGCAGCCCGGACAGGGACCAAGAGACCCAGTACTTC.

CDR3 DNA sequence: TGTGCCAGCACCCAAACAGAGAGGGGGTACTATGGCTACACCTTC. Its protein product is CASTQTERGYYGYTF. The chain has TRBV9 and TRBJ1-2; tentative D call: TRBD1 (6 bases). The V end lost 6 bases, the J end lost 3 bases, and 18 bases lay between the germline ends. The CDR3 spans 15 residues. The germline V gene has CDR1 SGDLS and CDR2 YYNGEE.

The V gene is TRBV7-6, the J gene TRBJ2-1, with TRBD2 identical over 7 bases. The CDR3 loop spans 14 amino acids. The junction had 4 bases not matched to a gene; V was cut back by 1 base and J by 7 bases. Germline V gene data show CDR1 as SGHVS and CDR2 as FNYEAQ. DNA for the CDR3: TGTGCCAGCAGCTTAGGACTAGCCGAAAATGAGCAGTTCTTC. Translation gives CASSLGLAENEQFF.

The chain joins TRBV6-4 to TRBJ2-2; weak D call: TRBD2 (6 bases). V lost 2 bases to trimming and J lost 2 bases, with 18 bases between them. Looked up from germline, CDR1 is MRHNA and CDR2 is SNTAGT. CDR3 length: 18 residues. The DNA for the CDR3 is TGTGCCAGCAGTGACGAAGGACGCGCGGGGCATAACACCGGGGAGCTGTTTTTT. Protein sequence: CASSDEGRAGHNTGELFF.

The chain is built from TRBV4-3 and TRBJ1-2; D might be TRBD1 (6 bases). The CDR3 covers 15 residues. Germline V gene data show CDR1 as LGHNA and CDR2 as YSLEER. V gave up 0 bases and J gave up 4 bases, with 12 bases separating them. CDR3 protein: CASSQEPGGLYGYTF. Written as DNA, the CDR3 is TGCGCCAGCAGCCAAGAACCCGGGGGGCTCTATGGCTACACCTTC.

This clone came up once. The chain recombines TRBV6-1 with TRBJ1-6, with TRBD1 matching 8 bases. This CDR3 is built from 15 residues. The trim removed 8 bases at V and 7 bases at J, leaving 10 bases unmatched. Per germline, CDR1 MNHNS and CDR2 SASEGT. CDR3 sequence (DNA): TGTGCCAGCTGGGGGGTGCGACAGGGGAATTCACCCCTCCACTTT. It translates to CASWGVRQGNSPLHF.

The chain carries TRBV5-1 and TRBJ1-2; TRBD1 aligns across 9 bases. The CDR3 sequence is 16 residues long. V lost 4 bases, J lost 2 bases, and 9 bases stayed unmatched. Germline CDR1 is SGHRS and CDR2 is YFSETQ. The CDR3 region is CASSVTGTGINYGYTF. The CDR3 nucleotides are TGCGCCAGCAGCGTCACCGGGACAGGGATAAACTATGGCTACACCTTC.

The genes are TRBV27 and TRBJ1-2, with 7 bases lining up with TRBD1. The junction had 3 bases not matched to a gene; V was cut back by 0 bases and J by 5 bases. The CDR3 runs 14 residues. CDR1 MNHEY and CDR2 SMNVEV come from the germline V gene (reference sequence). CDR3 bases: TGTGCCAGCAGTTTATCGGGACAGCGTTATGGCTACACCTTC. This sequence encodes CASSLSGQRYGYTF.

The rearrangement uses TRBV10-3 and TRBJ2-2; a possible D gene is TRBD2 (7 bases). Germline V gene data show CDR1 as ENHRY and CDR2 as SYGVKD. This CDR3 comprises 17 residues. Trimming cost V 0 bases and J 10 bases, with 21 bases left between them. The CDR3 sequence is CAISESRGGQSGVELFF. CDR3 sequence (DNA): TGTGCCATCAGTGAGTCTAGGGGGGGCCAGTCCGGAGTGGAGCTGTTTTTT.

This clone is a singleton in its sample. The rearrangement links TRBV27 to TRBJ2-7, with D possibly being TRBD1 (5 bases). The CDR3 length is 12 residues. From germline, CDR1 is MNHEY and CDR2 SMNVEV (reference sequence). The V end was cut by 2 bases, the J end by 6 bases, with 8 bases between. The CDR3 protein is CASSLARGEQYF. CDR3 in DNA: TGTGCCAGCAGTTTAGCTAGGGGCGAGCAGTACTTC.

The gene calls are TRBV7-6 and TRBJ2-1, with TRBD1 as a possible D gene (6 bases). V lost 1 base to trimming and J lost 5 bases, with 15 bases between them. Germline assignment: CDR1 SGHVS and CDR2 FNYEAQ. There are 16 residues in the CDR3. For the CDR3, the DNA is TGTGCCAGCAGCTTAGGGGAGCGTCAGGGGAACAATGAGCAGTTCTTC. Translated: CASSLGERQGNNEQFF.

The J gene is TRBJ2-2, the V gene TRBV18; D is perhaps TRBD1 (6 bases). Trimming removed 4 bases from V and 1 base from J, with 10 bases in between. The CDR3 runs to 15 residues. From germline, CDR1 is KGHSH and CDR2 LQKENI. The chain's CDR3 is CASSRQGMNTGELFF. The CDR3 nucleotides read TGTGCCAGCTCACGCCAGGGGATGAACACCGGGGAGCTGTTTTTT.

The rearrangement links TRBV5-1 to TRBJ1-1; no firm D call. Germline CDR1 is SGHRS and CDR2 is YFSETQ. CDR3 length: 13 residues. Trimming took 4 bases from V and 1 from J, leaving 8 bases between them. This CDR3 is CASSEGANTEAFF. CDR3 nucleotide sequence: TGCGCCAGCAGCGAAGGAGCGAACACTGAAGCTTTCTTT.

The V gene is TRBV29-1, the J gene TRBJ1-1; D may be TRBD1 (5 bases). V lost 1 base and J 3 bases, leaving 15 bases between the germline ends. CDR3 size: 15 residues. Germline CDR1 reads SQVTM; CDR2 reads ANQGSEA. CDR3 protein: CSVEVIPRAHTEAFF. DNA for the CDR3: TGCAGCGTTGAAGTCATTCCCAGGGCTCACACTGAAGCTTTCTTT.

The V and J genes are TRBV7-9 and TRBJ2-1, with 8 bases matching TRBD1. CDR1 is SEHNR and CDR2 is FQNEAQ in the germline V gene (reference sequence). Losses at the gene ends were 1 base for V and 7 bases for J; bases not matched to a gene: 15. The CDR3 consists of 18 residues. The CDR3 is CASSLVRIRGRPGNEQFF. For the CDR3, the DNA is TGTGCCAGCAGCTTAGTCCGAATCAGGGGGCGCCCTGGGAATGAGCAGTTCTTC. The whole variable domain, remainder taken from reference TRBV7-9 and TRBJ2-1, is DTGVSQNPRHKITKRGQNVTFRCDPISEHNRLYWYRQTLGQGPEFLTYFQNEAQLEKSRLLSDRFSAERPKGSFSTLEIQRTEQGDSAMYLCASSLVRIRGRPGNEQFFGPGTRLTVL.

Only one count was recorded for this clone. The chain uses TRBV12-5 and TRBJ2-2; 10 bases align to TRBD2. Germline V gene data show CDR1 as LGHNT and CDR2 as FRNRAP. V lost 0 bases to trimming and J lost 6 bases; unmatched junction nucleotides: 10. The CDR3 is made up of 18 amino acids. CDR3: CASGLVLLAGFGAGELFF. The CDR3, as DNA: TGTGCTAGTGGTTTGGTTCTACTAGCGGGATTTGGGGCCGGGGAGCTGTTTTTT.

The chain carries TRBV7-2 and TRBJ2-7, with D perhaps TRBD2 (6 bases). The V end lost 2 bases, the J end lost 6 bases, and 11 bases lay between the germline ends. The germline CDR1 and CDR2 sequences are SGHTA and FQGNSA. The CDR3 has 13 residues. CDR3 in DNA: TGTGCCAGCAGCTTATTAGGTAGCGGCGAGCAGTACTTC. Encoded protein: CASSLLGSGEQYF.

CDR3 in DNA: TGTGCCAGCAGCGTAGGTCTAGCGGGAGGGCCCGATGAGCAGTTCTTC. This gives the protein CASSVGLAGGPDEQFF. This chain connects TRBV9 to TRBJ2-1; 12 bases fit TRBD2. The V gene's germline CDR1 is SGDLS and CDR2 YYNGEE. The CDR3 extends over 16 amino acids. With V trimmed by 0 bases and J by 8 bases, 6 bases remained unmatched.

This clone was recorded at least ten times. The chain joins TRBV5-4 to TRBJ2-2; 9 nucleotides match TRBD2. The germline CDR1 and CDR2 sequences are SGHNT and YYREEE (reference sequence). V lost 4 bases and J lost 2; bases outside the gene matches: 6. The CDR3 runs 16 residues. CDR3 DNA sequence: TGTGCCAGCAGCGTGACTAGCGGACTTAACACCGGGGAGCTGTTTTTT. Its protein product is CASSVTSGLNTGELFF.

The CDR3 DNA follows: TGCAGCGGCGGCGAGACTGGTGGGACCCAGTACTTC. Encoded protein: CSGGETGGTQYF. The chain employs TRBV29-1 and TRBJ2-5; D unclear. The V and J ends lost 7 bases and 7 bases respectively, with 16 bases between them. Germline CDR1 SQVTM, CDR2 ANQGSEA. The CDR3 loop spans 12 amino acids.

The rearrangement links TRBV27 to TRBJ2-4; maybe TRBD2 (5 bases). Germline CDR1 and CDR2: MNHEY and SMNVEV (reference sequence). Trimming took 6 bases from V and 0 from J, leaving 12 bases between them. The CDR3 runs 15 residues. The DNA for the CDR3 is TGTGCCAGCAGCCGAGGGTTTTTAGCCAAAAACATTCAGTACTTC. Translating it yields CASSRGFLAKNIQYF.